This T cell receptor beta chain was profiled in a study of cytomegalovirus exposure and HLA in healthy donors. It was with 60 Vbeta and 13 Jbeta primers that the PCR ran. Generated by immunoSEQ multiplex PCR, the TCRdb table keeps only in-frame clones and is missing some. The repertoire includes 150,000 to 200,000 clones, 75% to 90% of them detected once, and under 6% sits in the top ten. General study results and limits: Several V segments, TRBV6-2 and TRBV6-3 among them, could not be told apart and were dropped. A later analysis showed that HLA-associated TCR beta chains had undergone more clonal expansion than equally common others.

CDR1 and CDR2 (germline): MDHEN, SYDVKM. Trimming pared 7 bases from V and 2 bases from J, leaving 11 bases between. The CDR3 totals 14 residues. In regard to this clone: No antigen is known for it.

Sequencing was performed on PBMCs. The clonotype comes from a man aged 30-40 years in good health and CMV-seronegative. V usage is TRBV28 and J usage is TRBJ2-2; D gene uncertain. The CDR3 DNA is TGTGCCAGCACCCCAGGCGTCAACACCGGGGAGCTGTTTTTT. This sequence encodes CASTPGVNTGELFF.